This TCR beta chain was sequenced in a study of cytomegalovirus exposure and HLA in healthy donors. Findings and caveats of the study: Earlier analysis looked at TCR beta V segments, and most were productive about 87% or about 30% of the time. Most observed TCR sequences were rare, whereas some public TCRs were detected in many donors. Some TCR beta chains (164 of them) were listed as cytomegalovirus-associated.

The V and J ends lost 4 bases and 6 bases respectively, with 16 bases between them. Germline V gives CDR1 SGHDN, CDR2 FVKESK. This CDR3 contains 16 residues. Vbeta (60) and Jbeta (13) primers were used in the PCR. Using immunoSEQ multiplex PCR, the repertoire was profiled, and TCRdb retains in-frame clones only, with some absent. The data contain 150,000 to 200,000 clones, around 78% of them singletons. This clone was observed a handful of times. The antigen is undetermined. The rearrangement links TRBV14 to TRBJ1-6, with TRBD1 as a possible D gene (6 bases). The sequenced material came from PBMCs. This receptor was taken from a woman aged 25 to 39 in good health and CMV-seropositive. CDR3 residues: CASSPKLGTPNSPLHF. The CDR3 DNA follows: TGTGCCAGCAGCCCCAAGCTCGGGACACCTAATTCACCCCTCCACTTT.